This TCR beta chain is drawn from a study of T cells in Graves' hyperthyroidism and ophthalmopathy. This clonotype was counted many times. TCR beta CDR3 regions were amplified from RNA. Initially, a first-round RT-PCR of the TCR CDR3 employed the HTBI primer set. TCRdb recomputed calls from the multiplex PCR reads with MiXCR, one row per CDR3 protein. Here the sample spans about 560,000 distinct CDR3 sequences, 15% to 17% being singletons. The sequence derives from a woman in her twenties or thirties with Graves' hyperthyroidism. Sequencing was done on a sample of blood.

The CDR3 DNA reads TGTGCCAGCAGTTCGCCGGGACTAGCGGGAGGGCCTTCCAAAAACATTCAGTACTTC. It specifies CASSSPGLAGGPSKNIQYF. The chain employs TRBV28 and TRBJ2-4; 16 bases match TRBD2. The CDR3 spans 19 residues. V shed 4 bases, J shed 2 bases, and the junction held 8 bases outside the gene matches. Germline values: CDR1 MDHEN, CDR2 SYDVKM.